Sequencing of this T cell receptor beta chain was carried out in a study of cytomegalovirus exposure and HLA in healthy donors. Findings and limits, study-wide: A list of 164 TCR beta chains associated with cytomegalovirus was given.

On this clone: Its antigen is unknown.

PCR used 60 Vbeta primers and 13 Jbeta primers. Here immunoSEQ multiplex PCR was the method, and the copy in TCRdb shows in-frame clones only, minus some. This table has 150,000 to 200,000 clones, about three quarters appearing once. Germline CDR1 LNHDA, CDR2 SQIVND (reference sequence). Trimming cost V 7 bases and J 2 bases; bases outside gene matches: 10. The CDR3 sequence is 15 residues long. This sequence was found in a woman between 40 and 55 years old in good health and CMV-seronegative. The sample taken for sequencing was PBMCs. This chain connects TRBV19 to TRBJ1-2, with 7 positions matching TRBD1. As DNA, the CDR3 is TGTGCCAGTACTACTCGAGGGACAGTGAACTATGGCTACACCTTC. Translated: CASTTRGTVNYGYTF.